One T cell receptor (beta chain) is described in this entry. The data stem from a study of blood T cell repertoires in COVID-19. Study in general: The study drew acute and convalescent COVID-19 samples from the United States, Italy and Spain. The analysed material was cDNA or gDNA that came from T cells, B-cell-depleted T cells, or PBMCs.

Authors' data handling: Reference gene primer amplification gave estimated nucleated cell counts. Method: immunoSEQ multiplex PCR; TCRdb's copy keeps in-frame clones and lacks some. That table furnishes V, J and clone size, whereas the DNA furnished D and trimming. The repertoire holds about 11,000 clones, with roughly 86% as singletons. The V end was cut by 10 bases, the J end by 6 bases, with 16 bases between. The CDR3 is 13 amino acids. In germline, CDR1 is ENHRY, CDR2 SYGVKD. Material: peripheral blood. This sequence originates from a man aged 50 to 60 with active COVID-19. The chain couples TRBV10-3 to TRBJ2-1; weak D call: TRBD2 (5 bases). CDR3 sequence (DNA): TGTGCCACCAAGCCGCCGGGGAGCAATGAGCAGTTCTTC. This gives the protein CATKPPGSNEQFF.